This T cell receptor beta chain was sequenced for a study of shared clonotypes between healthy human individuals. Study observations and caveats: The rarefaction results pointed to incomplete sorted-subset sequencing despite large depth.

A remark on this clone: The target antigen is unknown.

Looked up from germline, CDR1 is SGHTA and CDR2 is FQGTGA. Germline trimming cut 1 base from V and 8 bases from J; bases unmatched to any gene: 4. This CDR3 contains 14 residues. CD45RO-negative, CCR7-selected cells formed the naive CD8 fraction, which excluded terminally differentiated effector memory CD45RA+ cells. The assay was immunoSEQ multiplex PCR, and TCRdb's table has in-frame clones only and misses some. The sample has some 2.1 million clones, over 85% seen once. The TCR comes from a man aged 18 to 30 in good health. Some clones in this sample may be carry-over from other donors' samples. This chain connects TRBV7-3 to TRBJ2-1; 8 bases fit TRBD1. The sequenced sample consisted of naive CD8+ T cells from PBMCs. CDR3 coding DNA: TGTGCCAGCAGCTTAAGGCCAGGGGGCGATGAGCAGTTCTTC. This gives the protein CASSLRPGGDEQFF.